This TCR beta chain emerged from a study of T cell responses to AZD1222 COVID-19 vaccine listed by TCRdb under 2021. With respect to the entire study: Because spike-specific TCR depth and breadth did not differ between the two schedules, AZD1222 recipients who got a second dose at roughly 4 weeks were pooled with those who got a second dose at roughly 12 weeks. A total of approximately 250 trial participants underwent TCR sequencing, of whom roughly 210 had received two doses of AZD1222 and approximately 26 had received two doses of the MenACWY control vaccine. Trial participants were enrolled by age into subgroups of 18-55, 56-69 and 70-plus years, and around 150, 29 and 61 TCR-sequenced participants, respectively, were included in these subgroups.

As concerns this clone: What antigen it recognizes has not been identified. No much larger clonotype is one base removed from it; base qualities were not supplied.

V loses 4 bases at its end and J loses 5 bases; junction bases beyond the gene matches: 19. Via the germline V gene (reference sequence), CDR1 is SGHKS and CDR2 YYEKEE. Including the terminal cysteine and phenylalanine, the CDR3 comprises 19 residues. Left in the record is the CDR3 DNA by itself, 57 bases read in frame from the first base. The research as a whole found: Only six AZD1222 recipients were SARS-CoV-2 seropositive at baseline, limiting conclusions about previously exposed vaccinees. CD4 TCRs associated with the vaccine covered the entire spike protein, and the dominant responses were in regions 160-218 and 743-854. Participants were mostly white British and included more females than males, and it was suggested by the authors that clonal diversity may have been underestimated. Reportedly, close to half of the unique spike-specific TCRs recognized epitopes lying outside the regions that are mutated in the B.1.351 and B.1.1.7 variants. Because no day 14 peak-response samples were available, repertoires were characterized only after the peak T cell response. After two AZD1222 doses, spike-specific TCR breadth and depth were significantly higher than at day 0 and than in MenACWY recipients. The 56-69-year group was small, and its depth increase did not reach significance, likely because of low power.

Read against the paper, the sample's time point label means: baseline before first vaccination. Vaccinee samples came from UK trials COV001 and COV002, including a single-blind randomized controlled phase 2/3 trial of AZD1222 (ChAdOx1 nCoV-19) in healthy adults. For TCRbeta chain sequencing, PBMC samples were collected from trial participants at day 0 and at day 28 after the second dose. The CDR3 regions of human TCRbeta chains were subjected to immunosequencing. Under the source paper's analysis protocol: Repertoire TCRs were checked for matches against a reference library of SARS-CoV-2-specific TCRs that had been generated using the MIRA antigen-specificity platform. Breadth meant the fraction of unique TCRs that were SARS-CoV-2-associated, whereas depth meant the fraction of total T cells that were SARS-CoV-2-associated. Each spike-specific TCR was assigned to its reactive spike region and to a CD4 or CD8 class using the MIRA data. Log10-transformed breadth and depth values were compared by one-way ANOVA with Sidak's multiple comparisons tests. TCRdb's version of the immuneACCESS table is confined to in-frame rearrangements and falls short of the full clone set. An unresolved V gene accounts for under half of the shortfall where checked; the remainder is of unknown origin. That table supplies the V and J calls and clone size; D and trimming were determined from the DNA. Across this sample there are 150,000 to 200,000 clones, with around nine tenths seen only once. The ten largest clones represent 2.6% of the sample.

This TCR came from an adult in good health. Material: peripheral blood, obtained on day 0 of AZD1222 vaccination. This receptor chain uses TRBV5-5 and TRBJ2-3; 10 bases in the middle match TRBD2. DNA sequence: TGTGCCAGCAGCGGAATTAGCTCCCCGTGGGGACTAGCGATAGATACGCAGTATTTT. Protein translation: CASSGISSPWGLAIDTQYF.